Below are 20 T cell receptor beta chains sequenced from a single sample in a study of cytomegalovirus exposure and HLA in healthy donors. The PCR contained 60 Vbeta and 13 Jbeta primers. Generated by immunoSEQ multiplex PCR, the TCRdb table keeps only in-frame clones and is missing some. The table has approximately 160,000 clones, roughly 80% seen once. Sequences were obtained from PBMCs. Receptors originate from a man younger than 35 in good health and CMV-seronegative.

The chain has TRBV10-2 and TRBJ1-2; possibly TRBD1 for D (5 bases). Germline V gene data show CDR1 as WSHSY and CDR2 as SAAADI. The CDR3 contains 13 residues. V lost 8 bases to trimming and J lost 7 bases, with 17 bases between them. The DNA of the CDR3 is TGCGCCAGCGGAGATACAGGCCCCAGTGGCTACACCTTC. Residues: CASGDTGPSGYTF.

The genes are TRBV7-9 and TRBJ2-7; 14 positions agree with TRBD2. The CDR3 has 15 residues. Germline lookup yields CDR1 SEHNR and CDR2 FQNEAQ (reference sequence). J gave up 6 bases and V 5 bases, and 6 bases lay outside the gene matches. CDR3 sequence reads: CASSPGTSGRGEQYF. The CDR3, as DNA: TGTGCCAGCAGCCCTGGGACTAGCGGGAGAGGCGAGCAGTACTTC.

The V and J genes are TRBV4-3 and TRBJ2-7, with 9 bases identical to TRBD1. This CDR3 contains 15 residues. V lost 3 bases to trimming and J lost 4 bases; unmatched junction nucleotides: 7. Per the germline V gene, CDR1 is LGHNA and CDR2 is YSLEER. DNA for the CDR3: TGCGCCAGCAGCCATGTACCGGGACAGGGTTACGAGCAGTACTTC. Translated: CASSHVPGQGYEQYF.

The rearrangement uses TRBV13 and TRBJ2-1, with 8 bases matching TRBD2. The V gene end was trimmed by 5 bases and the J gene end by 7 bases; junction bases not matched to a gene: 7. This CDR3 is built from 14 residues. The germline CDR1 and CDR2 sequences are PRHDT and FYEKMQ (reference sequence). CDR3 sequence: CASSPGTRDNEQFF. CDR3 DNA sequence: TGTGCCAGCAGCCCCGGGACTAGGGATAATGAGCAGTTCTTC. Full variable domain (missing parts from reference TRBV13 and TRBJ2-1): AAGVIQSPRHLIKEKRETATLKCYPIPRHDTVYWYQQGPGQDPQFLISFYEKMQSDKGSIPDRFSAQQFSDYHSELNMSSLELGDSALYFCASSPGTRDNEQFFGPGTRLTVL.

This clone was recorded a few times. The chain joins TRBV6-5 to TRBJ2-2; a possible D gene is TRBD2 (5 bases). Germline values: CDR1 MNHEY, CDR2 SVGAGI. The V gene lost 5 bases and the J gene lost 1 base, with 11 bases spanning the gap. This CDR3 region has 15 residues. The CDR3 region has the DNA TGTGCCAGCAGTACCGGACTTTTGAACACCGGGGAGCTGTTTTTT. Its translation: CASSTGLLNTGELFF.

The genes are TRBV10-2 and TRBJ2-3; 11 positions match TRBD2. V shed 7 bases and J 2 bases; nucleotides not matched to a gene: 14. Germline V lookup: CDR1 WSHSY, CDR2 SAAADI. This CDR3 has 18 residues. The CDR3 spells CASTPGLADLLFTDTQYF. The CDR3 bases are TGCGCCAGCACCCCGGGACTAGCGGACCTCTTATTCACAGATACGCAGTATTTT.

This clone was observed a few times. A junction boundary mismatches the germline segment, possibly from a read error. J is TRBJ1-1 and V is TRBV7-9, with D possibly being TRBD1 (6 bases). Germline V gene lookup returns CDR1 SEHNR and CDR2 FQNEAQ (reference sequence). The CDR3 covers 13 residues. The CDR3 sequence is CSSSLNEARGAFF. The CDR3 region has the DNA TGTTCCAGCAGCCTCAATGAGGCCAGGGGAGCTTTCTTT.

The chain combines TRBV11-2 with TRBJ1-5; D ambiguous. The V gene lost 5 bases and the J gene lost 2 bases, with 13 bases spanning the gap. The germline V gene has CDR1 SGHAT and CDR2 FQNNGV. The CDR3 is 15 residues long. The CDR3 nucleotides are TGTGCCAGCAGCCCGAGTGAGATGGGCAATCAGCCCCAGCATTTT. As protein: CASSPSEMGNQPQHF.

This rearrangement joins TRBV6-5 to TRBJ1-1; TRBD1 matches 7 bases. Germline trimming cut 5 bases from V and 7 bases from J; bases unmatched to any gene: 7. The CDR3 loop spans 13 amino acids. Germline V gene lookup returns CDR1 MNHEY and CDR2 SVGAGI. The chain's CDR3 is CASSEGQVLEAFF. The CDR3 bases are TGTGCCAGCAGTGAAGGACAGGTACTTGAAGCTTTCTTT.

A few counts support this clone. V and J are TRBV25-1 and TRBJ2-3; TRBD2 is a possible D gene (5 bases). V gave up 6 bases and J gave up 4 bases, with 17 bases separating them. In germline, CDR1 is MGHDK, CDR2 SYGVNS. The CDR3 is made up of 15 amino acids. CDR3 sequence (DNA): TGTGCCAGCAGCCAAAGGCCTATCGGGGCAGATACGCAGTATTTT. Protein: CASSQRPIGADTQYF.

This clone occurred once. This rearrangement joins TRBV7-9 to TRBJ2-7, with D possibly TRBD1 on 5 matching bases. Per the germline V gene, CDR1 is SEHNR and CDR2 is FQNEAQ (reference sequence). The CDR3 runs to 14 residues. V was cut by 2 bases and J by 6 bases, with 14 bases left in between. This chain's CDR3 is CASSLSLRQSEQYF. The CDR3 coding sequence is TGTGCCAGCAGCTTAAGCCTTAGACAGTCCGAGCAGTACTTC.

The CDR3 here is CASSIGASGANVLTF. CDR3 in DNA: TGTGCCAGTAGTATAGGCGCCTCTGGGGCCAACGTCCTGACTTTC. J is TRBJ2-6 and V is TRBV19; D unclear. The CDR3 contains 15 residues. V was cut by 1 base and J by 0 bases, with 4 bases left in between. CDR1 and CDR2 (germline): LNHDA, SQIVND (reference sequence). Full variable domain (missing parts from reference TRBV19 and TRBJ2-6): DGGITQSPKYLFRKEGQNVTLSCEQNLNHDAMYWYRQDPGQGLRLIYYSQIVNDFQKGDIAEGYSVSREKKESFPLTVTSAQKNPTAFYLCASSIGASGANVLTFGAGSRLTVL.

The CDR3 spells CASSALDRGSLSSGNTIYF. CDR3 coding DNA: TGTGCCAGCAGTGCCTTAGACAGGGGGTCCCTCAGCTCTGGAAACACCATATATTTT. The V call is TRBV6-1, the J call TRBJ1-3; 9 nucleotides line up with TRBD1. The V gene's germline CDR1 is MNHNS and CDR2 SASEGT. This CDR3 is 19 amino acids long. J lost 0 bases, V lost 4 bases, and 13 bases had no gene match.

This sequence joins TRBV14 and TRBJ2-3, with 7 nucleotides matching TRBD2. The CDR3 has 16 residues. The germline V gene has CDR1 SGHDN and CDR2 FVKESK. J lost 1 base, V lost 1 base, and 5 bases had no gene match. CDR3 sequence: CASSQGDAGGTDTQYF. CDR3 nucleotides: TGTGCCAGCAGCCAAGGAGACGCGGGAGGCACAGATACGCAGTATTTT.

The chain employs TRBV10-3 and TRBJ2-3; 7 nucleotides match TRBD2. Losses at the gene ends were 10 bases for V and 2 bases for J; bases not matched to a gene: 9. Germline assignment: CDR1 ENHRY and CDR2 SYGVKD. The CDR3 length is 14 residues. CDR3 DNA: TGTGCCACCCGCCGGGGGGAGGACACAGATACGCAGTATTTT. It translates to CATRRGEDTDTQYF.

Only a few counts were recorded for this clone. V gene TRBV4-3 combines with J gene TRBJ2-2; the match to TRBD2 covers 8 bases. The CDR3 has 15 residues. Germline trimming cut 0 bases from V and 7 bases from J; bases unmatched to any gene: 4. Per germline, CDR1 LGHNA and CDR2 YSLEER. The CDR3 coding sequence is TGCGCCAGCAGCCAAGAGGAGACTAGCGTCGGGGAGCTGTTTTTT. The encoded protein is CASSQEETSVGELFF.

In its sample, this clone was seen a few times. The chain joins TRBV25-1 to TRBJ2-7, with D tentatively TRBD2 (5 bases). CDR1 MGHDK and CDR2 SYGVNS come from the germline V gene. The length of the CDR3 is 11 residues. Trimming took 11 bases from V and 9 from J, leaving 17 bases between them. CDR3 nucleotides: TGTGCCGCCGGGATAGGGTTCGCGCAGTACTTC. Its translation: CAAGIGFAQYF.

This chain uses TRBV19 with TRBJ2-7; tentatively, D is TRBD1 (6 bases). There are 14 residues in the CDR3. Germline V gene sequence: CDR1 LNHDA, CDR2 SQIVND (reference sequence). The V gene lost 5 bases and the J gene lost 0 bases, with 11 bases spanning the gap. The CDR3 sequence is CASSLGANSYEQYF. The CDR3 coding sequence is TGTGCCAGTAGTCTGGGGGCAAACTCCTACGAGCAGTACTTC.

The chain couples TRBV10-3 to TRBJ2-5; tentatively, D is TRBD1 (6 bases). Trimming left V 3 bases short and J 2 bases short, with 7 bases between. Looked up from germline, CDR1 is ENHRY and CDR2 is SYGVKD. The CDR3 has 13 amino acids. CDR3 sequence (DNA): TGTGCCATCAGTGAAAGGGGGCAAGAGACCCAGTACTTC. This encodes CAISERGQETQYF.

The V gene is TRBV28, the J gene TRBJ1-2, with 7 positions matching TRBD1. Trimming at V came to 3 bases and at J to 7 bases, leaving 17 bases not matched to a gene. Germline CDR1 and CDR2: MDHEN and SYDVKM. This CDR3 spans 17 amino acids. CDR3 residues: CASSLRNLGQRTIGYTF. Here the CDR3 DNA reads TGTGCCAGCAGTTTGCGAAATCTGGGACAGAGAACTATTGGCTACACCTTC.